These T cell receptor beta chains were read from a single sample in a study of T cells after yellow fever vaccination. TCRdb used MiXCR to reprocess the 5' RACE reads, holding one entry per CDR3 protein. This sample yields a few hundred thousand distinct CDR3 sequences, of which around 5.3% are seen a single time; roughly 3.5% belongs to the top ten. Source: CD4+ T cells sorted from PBMCs, taken on the day of the yellow fever booster vaccination. These receptors originate from a man in his late teens or twenties who received the YFV17D yellow fever vaccine. Both conserved end residues are part of each CDR3. Each record gives: CDR3 protein, J gene, V gene, CDR3 length.

CDR3: CATSHRTGEETQYF
J: TRBJ2-5
V: TRBV15
length: 14

CDR3: CASSLGLAEDFNYGYTF
J: TRBJ1-2
V: TRBV5-1
length: 17

CDR3: CASTLGLAGELFF
J: TRBJ2-2
V: TRBV6-5
length: 13

CDR3: CASRDSVNSPLHF
J: TRBJ1-6
V: TRBV5-1
length: 13

CDR3: CASSWGGTDTQYF
J: TRBJ2-3
V: TRBV12-3/TRBV12-4
length: 13

CDR3: CASSLGTGGWDTEAFF
J: TRBJ1-1
V: TRBV5-1
length: 16

CDR3: CASSLGQVNNEQFF
J: TRBJ2-1
V: TRBV5-1
length: 14

CDR3: CASWRGKGQPQHF
J: TRBJ1-5
V: TRBV6-5
length: 13

CDR3: CASSLGFGGADSLSYNEQFF
J: TRBJ2-1
V: TRBV12-3/TRBV12-4
length: 20

CDR3: CASSPRRSGGAGYNEQFF
J: TRBJ2-1
V: TRBV5-8
length: 18

CDR3: CASSEAAASTDTQYF
J: TRBJ2-3
V: TRBV4-2
length: 15

CDR3: CASSTTENTEAFF
J: TRBJ1-1
V: TRBV11-2
length: 13

CDR3: CATRGTSHSNQPQHF
J: TRBJ1-5
V: TRBV2
length: 15

CDR3: CAGKTGMGANVLTF
J: TRBJ2-6
V: TRBV5-1
length: 14

CDR3: CASSDPGSYNEQFF
J: TRBJ2-1
V: TRBV6-1
length: 14

CDR3: CASSFIYDKTQFF
J: TRBJ2-1
V: TRBV5-1
length: 13

CDR3: CASGKGTRGYGYTF
J: TRBJ1-2
V: TRBV6-1
length: 14

CDR3: CASRGEQNYGYTF
J: TRBJ1-2
V: TRBV12-3/TRBV12-4
length: 13

CDR3: CSARAPGPPPPQHF
J: TRBJ1-5
V: TRBV20-1
length: 14

CDR3: CASSPGPGSYNEQFF
J: TRBJ2-1
V: TRBV7-3
length: 15

CDR3: CASSQDRDRGDSNQPQHF
J: TRBJ1-5
V: TRBV4-2
length: 18

CDR3: CASSPAGRGTEAFF
J: TRBJ1-1
V: TRBV18
length: 14

CDR3: CASSRAGTGSTDTQYF
J: TRBJ2-3
V: TRBV6-6
length: 16

CDR3: CASRSEVTYTEAFF
J: TRBJ1-1
V: TRBV9
length: 14

CDR3: CASSPREGQGGNEQFF
J: TRBJ2-1
V: TRBV21-1
length: 16

CDR3: CASSFEGLAQETQYF
J: TRBJ2-5
V: TRBV7-9
length: 15

CDR3: CASSPGRRRADTQYF
J: TRBJ2-3
V: TRBV6-6
length: 15

CDR3: CACAGTAYGYTF
J: TRBJ1-2
V: TRBV12-3/TRBV12-4
length: 12

CDR3: CSARPGANSPLHF
J: TRBJ1-6
V: TRBV20-1
length: 13

CDR3: CASSFGTDPSYEQYF
J: TRBJ2-7
V: TRBV12-3/TRBV12-4
length: 15

CDR3: CASHSRLARGGFDTQYF
J: TRBJ2-3
V: TRBV28
length: 17

CDR3: CAISESLLRQANEAFF
J: TRBJ1-1
V: TRBV10-3
length: 16

CDR3: CAWSVAQMSSYNEQFF
J: TRBJ2-1
V: TRBV30
length: 16

CDR3: CASSVGRGRGNTEAFF
J: TRBJ1-1
V: TRBV9
length: 16

CDR3: CASSRVWGTDTQYF
J: TRBJ2-3
V: TRBV5-1
length: 14

CDR3: CASKGDNNQPQHF
J: TRBJ1-5
V: TRBV2
length: 13

CDR3: CSVSSGGVGDTQYF
J: TRBJ2-3
V: TRBV29-1
length: 14

CDR3: CASSRRDSQETQYF
J: TRBJ2-5
V: TRBV4-2
length: 14

CDR3: CASSLDRTGGHGYTF
J: TRBJ1-2
V: TRBV11-2
length: 15

CDR3: CSARPGNYGYTF
J: TRBJ1-2
V: TRBV20-1
length: 12

CDR3: CASSRTSGDTDTQYF
J: TRBJ2-3
V: TRBV4-3
length: 15

CDR3: CASSLGGENIQYF
J: TRBJ2-4
V: TRBV5-1
length: 13

CDR3: CASSPSLRDRMSEQYF
J: TRBJ2-7
V: TRBV12-3/TRBV12-4
length: 16

CDR3: CASSYVRRSRGNQPQHF
J: TRBJ1-5
V: TRBV6-2/TRBV6-3
length: 17

CDR3: CASSLNSGSETQYF
J: TRBJ2-5
V: TRBV7-8
length: 14

CDR3: CASSFRQNTEAFF
J: TRBJ1-1
V: TRBV7-2
length: 13

CDR3: CASSRGDTQYF
J: TRBJ2-3
V: TRBV12-3/TRBV12-4
length: 11

CDR3: CSGVHGVLRTEAFF
J: TRBJ1-1
V: TRBV29-1
length: 14

CDR3: CASSSRVARLYNEQFF
J: TRBJ2-1
V: TRBV28
length: 16

CDR3: CASSFTGLAGGTDTQYF
J: TRBJ2-3
V: TRBV7-8
length: 17

CDR3: CASSYSQTLNTEAFF
J: TRBJ1-1
V: TRBV6-5
length: 15